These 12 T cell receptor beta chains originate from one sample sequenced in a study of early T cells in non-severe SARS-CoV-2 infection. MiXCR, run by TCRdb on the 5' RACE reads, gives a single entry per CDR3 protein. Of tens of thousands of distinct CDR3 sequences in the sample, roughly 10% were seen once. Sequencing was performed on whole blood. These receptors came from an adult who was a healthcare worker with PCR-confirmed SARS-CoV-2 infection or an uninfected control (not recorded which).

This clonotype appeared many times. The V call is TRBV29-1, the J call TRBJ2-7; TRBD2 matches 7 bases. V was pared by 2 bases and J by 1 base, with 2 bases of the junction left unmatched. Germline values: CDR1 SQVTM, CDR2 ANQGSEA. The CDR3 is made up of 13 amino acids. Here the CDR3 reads CSVEWGGSYEQYF. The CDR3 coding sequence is TGCAGCGTTGAATGGGGGGGTTCCTACGAGCAGTACTTC.

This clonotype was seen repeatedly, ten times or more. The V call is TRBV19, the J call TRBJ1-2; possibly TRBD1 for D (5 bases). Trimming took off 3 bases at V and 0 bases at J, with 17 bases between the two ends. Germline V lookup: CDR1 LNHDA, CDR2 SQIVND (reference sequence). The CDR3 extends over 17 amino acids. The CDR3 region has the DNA TGTGCCAGTAGTATTGGTACAGACAGCCGAACTAACTATGGCTACACCTTC. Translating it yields CASSIGTDSRTNYGYTF.

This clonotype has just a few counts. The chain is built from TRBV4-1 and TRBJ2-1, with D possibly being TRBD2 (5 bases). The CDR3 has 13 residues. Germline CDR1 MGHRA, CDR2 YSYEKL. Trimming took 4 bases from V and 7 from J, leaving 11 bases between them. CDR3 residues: CASSLLGLNEQFF. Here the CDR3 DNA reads TGCGCCAGCAGCCTACTAGGGTTGAATGAGCAGTTCTTC.

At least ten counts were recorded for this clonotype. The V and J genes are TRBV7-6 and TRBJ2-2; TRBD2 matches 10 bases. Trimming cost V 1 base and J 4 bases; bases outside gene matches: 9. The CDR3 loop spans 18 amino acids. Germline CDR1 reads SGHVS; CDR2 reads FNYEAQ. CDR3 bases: TGTGCCAGCAGCTTAGGGGCTAGCGGGAGAAGATCCACCGGGGAGCTGTTTTTT. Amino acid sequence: CASSLGASGRRSTGELFF.

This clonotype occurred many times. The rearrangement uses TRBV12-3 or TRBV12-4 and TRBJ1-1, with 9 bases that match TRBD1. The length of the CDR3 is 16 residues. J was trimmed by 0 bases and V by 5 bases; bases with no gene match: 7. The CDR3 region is CASSGGQGNLNTEAFF. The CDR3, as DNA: TGTGCCAGCAGTGGAGGACAGGGGAACCTGAACACTGAAGCTTTCTTT.

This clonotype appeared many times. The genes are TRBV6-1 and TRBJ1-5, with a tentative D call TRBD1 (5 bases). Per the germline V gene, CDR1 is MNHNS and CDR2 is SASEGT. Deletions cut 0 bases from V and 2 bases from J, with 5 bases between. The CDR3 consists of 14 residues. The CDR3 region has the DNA TGTGCCAGCAGTGAAGCAGGGGGCAATCAGCCCCAGCATTTT. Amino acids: CASSEAGGNQPQHF.

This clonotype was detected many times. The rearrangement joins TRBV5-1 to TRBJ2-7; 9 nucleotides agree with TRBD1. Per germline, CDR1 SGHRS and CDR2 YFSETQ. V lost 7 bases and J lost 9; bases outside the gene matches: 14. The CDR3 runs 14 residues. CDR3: CASSGSGTGHGQYF. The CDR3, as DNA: TGCGCCAGCTCGGGAAGCGGGACAGGGCATGGGCAGTACTTC.

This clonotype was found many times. The CDR3 DNA sequence: TGTGCCAGCAGGGACCAGGGGTACAATGAGCAGTTCTTC. Amino acid sequence: CASRDQGYNEQFF. The J gene is TRBJ2-1, the V gene TRBV6-5; possible D gene TRBD1, 6 bases. The CDR3 runs to 13 residues. Germline V gene sequence: CDR1 MNHEY, CDR2 SVGAGI. V lost 6 bases and J lost 4, with 10 bases in between.

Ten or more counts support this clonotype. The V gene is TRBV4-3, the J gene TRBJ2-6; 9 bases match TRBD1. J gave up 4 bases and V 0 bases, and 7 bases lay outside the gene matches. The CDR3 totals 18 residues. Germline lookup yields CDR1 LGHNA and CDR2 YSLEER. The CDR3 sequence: CASSQERTGASGANVLTF. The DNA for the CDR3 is TGCGCCAGCAGCCAAGAAAGGACAGGGGCTTCCGGGGCCAACGTCCTGACTTTC.

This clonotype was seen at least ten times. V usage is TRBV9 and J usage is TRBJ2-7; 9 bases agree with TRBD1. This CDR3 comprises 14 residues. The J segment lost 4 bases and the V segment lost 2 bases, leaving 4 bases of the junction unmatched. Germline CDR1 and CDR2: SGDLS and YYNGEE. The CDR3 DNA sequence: TGTGCCAGCAGCGTTACAGGGGGCACTTACGAGCAGTACTTC. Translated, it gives CASSVTGGTYEQYF. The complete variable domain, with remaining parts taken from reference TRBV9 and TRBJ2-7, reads DSGVTQTPKHLITATGQRVTLRCSPRSGDLSVYWYQQSLDQGLQFLIQYYNGEERAKGNILERFSAQQFPDLHSELNLSSLELGDSALYFCASSVTGGTYEQYFGPGTRLTVT.

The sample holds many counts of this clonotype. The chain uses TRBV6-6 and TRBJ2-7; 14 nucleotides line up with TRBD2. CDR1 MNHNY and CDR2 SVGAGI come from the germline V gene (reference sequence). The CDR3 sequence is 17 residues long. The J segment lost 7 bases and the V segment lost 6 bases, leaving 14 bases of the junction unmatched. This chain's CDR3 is CASRPQPGLAGAEEQYF. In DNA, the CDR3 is TGTGCCAGCAGACCCCAGCCGGGACTAGCGGGAGCGGAGGAGCAGTACTTC.

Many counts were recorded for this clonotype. As DNA, the CDR3 is TGTGCCAGCTCGTACAGACTCACAGATACGCAGTATTTT. Encoded protein: CASSYRLTDTQYF. The chain joins TRBV18 to TRBJ2-3, with D unresolved. Trimming shortened V by 6 bases and J by 2 bases, and 9 bases separated the two germline ends. Per the germline V gene, CDR1 is KGHSH and CDR2 is LQKENI. This CDR3 region has 13 residues.